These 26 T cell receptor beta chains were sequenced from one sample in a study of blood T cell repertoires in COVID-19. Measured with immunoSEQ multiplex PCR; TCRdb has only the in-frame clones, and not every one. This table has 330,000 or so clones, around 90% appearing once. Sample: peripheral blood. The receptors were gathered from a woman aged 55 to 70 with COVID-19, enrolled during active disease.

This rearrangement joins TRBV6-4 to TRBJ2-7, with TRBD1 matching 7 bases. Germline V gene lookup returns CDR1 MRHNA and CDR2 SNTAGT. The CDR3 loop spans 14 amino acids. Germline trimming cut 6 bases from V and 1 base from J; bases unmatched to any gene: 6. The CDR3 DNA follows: TGTGCCAGCAGCCACACAGGGGCATCCTACGAGCAGTACTTC. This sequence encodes CASSHTGASYEQYF.

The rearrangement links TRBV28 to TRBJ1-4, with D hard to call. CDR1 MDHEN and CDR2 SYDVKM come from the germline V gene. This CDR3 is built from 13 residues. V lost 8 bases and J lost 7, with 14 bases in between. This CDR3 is CASEFGGGEKLFF. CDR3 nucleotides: TGTGCCAGCGAATTCGGAGGTGGTGAAAAACTGTTTTTT.

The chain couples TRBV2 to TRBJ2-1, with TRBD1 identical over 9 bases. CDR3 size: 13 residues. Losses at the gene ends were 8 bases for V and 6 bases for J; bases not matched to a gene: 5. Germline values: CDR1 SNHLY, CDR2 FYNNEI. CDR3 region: CASGAQGANEQFF. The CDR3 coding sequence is TGTGCCAGCGGAGCACAGGGGGCCAATGAGCAGTTCTTC.

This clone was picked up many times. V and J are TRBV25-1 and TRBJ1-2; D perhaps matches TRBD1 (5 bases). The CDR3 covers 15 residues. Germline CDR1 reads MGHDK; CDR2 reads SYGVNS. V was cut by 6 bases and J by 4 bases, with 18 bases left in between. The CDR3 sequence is CASRAESSGIYGYTF. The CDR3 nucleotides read TGTGCCAGCAGGGCTGAATCTTCAGGGATCTATGGCTACACCTTC.

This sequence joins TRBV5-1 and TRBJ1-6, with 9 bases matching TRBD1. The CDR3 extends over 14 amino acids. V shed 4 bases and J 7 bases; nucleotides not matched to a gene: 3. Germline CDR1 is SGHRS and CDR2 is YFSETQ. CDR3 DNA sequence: TGCGCCAGCAGCCGGACAGGGGAAAATTCACCCCTCCACTTT. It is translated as CASSRTGENSPLHF.

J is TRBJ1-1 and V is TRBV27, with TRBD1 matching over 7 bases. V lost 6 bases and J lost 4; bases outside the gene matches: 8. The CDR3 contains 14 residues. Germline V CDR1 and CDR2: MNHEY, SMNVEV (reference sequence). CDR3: CASRDHRGVTEAFF. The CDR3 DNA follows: TGTGCCAGCAGGGACCACAGGGGTGTCACTGAAGCTTTCTTT.

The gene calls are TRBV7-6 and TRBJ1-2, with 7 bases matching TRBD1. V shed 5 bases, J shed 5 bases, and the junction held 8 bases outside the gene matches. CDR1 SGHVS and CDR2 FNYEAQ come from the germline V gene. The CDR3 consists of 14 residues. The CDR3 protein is CASSRQGMLYGYTF. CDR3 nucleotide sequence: TGTGCCAGCAGCCGACAGGGCATGTTATATGGCTACACCTTC.

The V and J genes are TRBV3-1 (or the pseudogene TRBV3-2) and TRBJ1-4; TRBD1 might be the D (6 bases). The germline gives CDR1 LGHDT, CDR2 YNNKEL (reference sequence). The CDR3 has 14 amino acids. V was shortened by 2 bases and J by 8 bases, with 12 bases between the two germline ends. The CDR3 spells CASSQIQGTEKLFF. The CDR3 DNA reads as TGTGCCAGCAGCCAAATACAGGGAACAGAAAAACTGTTTTTT.

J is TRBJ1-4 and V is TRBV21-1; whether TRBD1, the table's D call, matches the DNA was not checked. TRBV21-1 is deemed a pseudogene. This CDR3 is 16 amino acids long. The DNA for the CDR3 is TGTGCCAGCAGCAAATCGGTGACAGGGGGTGCTGAAAAACTGTTTTTT. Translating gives CASSKSVTGGAEKLFF.

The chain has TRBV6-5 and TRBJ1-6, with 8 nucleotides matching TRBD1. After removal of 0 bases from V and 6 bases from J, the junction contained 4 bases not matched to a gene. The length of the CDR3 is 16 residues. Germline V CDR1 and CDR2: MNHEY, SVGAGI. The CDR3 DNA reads TGTGCCAGCAGTTACTCGACAGGGGTTGCTAATTCACCCCTCCACTTT. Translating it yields CASSYSTGVANSPLHF.

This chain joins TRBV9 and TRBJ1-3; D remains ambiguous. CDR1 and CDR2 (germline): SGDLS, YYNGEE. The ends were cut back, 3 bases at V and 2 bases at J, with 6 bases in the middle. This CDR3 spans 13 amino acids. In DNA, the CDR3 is TGTGCCAGCAGCGGGCTAGCTGGAAACACCATATATTTT. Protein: CASSGLAGNTIYF.

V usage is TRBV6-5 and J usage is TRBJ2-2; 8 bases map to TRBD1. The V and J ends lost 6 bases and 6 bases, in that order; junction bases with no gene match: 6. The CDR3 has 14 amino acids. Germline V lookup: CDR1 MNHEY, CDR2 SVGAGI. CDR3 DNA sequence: TGTGCCAGCAGCCCAGACAGGGGTGCCGGGGAGCTGTTTTTT. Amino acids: CASSPDRGAGELFF.

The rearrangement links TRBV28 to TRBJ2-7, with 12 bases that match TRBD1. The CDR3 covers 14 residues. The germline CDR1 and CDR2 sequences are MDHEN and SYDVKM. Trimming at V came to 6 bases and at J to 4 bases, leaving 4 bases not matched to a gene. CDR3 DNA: TGTGCCAGCAGCCCGGGACAGGGGGCGTACGAGCAGTACTTC. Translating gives CASSPGQGAYEQYF.

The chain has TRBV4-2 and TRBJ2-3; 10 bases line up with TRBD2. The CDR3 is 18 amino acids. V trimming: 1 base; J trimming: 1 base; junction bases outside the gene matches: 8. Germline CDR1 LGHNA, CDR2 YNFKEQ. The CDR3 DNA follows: TGTGCCAGCAGCCAAGCCCTGGGGGGGACTAGCGGCACAGATACGCAGTATTTT. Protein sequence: CASSQALGGTSGTDTQYF.

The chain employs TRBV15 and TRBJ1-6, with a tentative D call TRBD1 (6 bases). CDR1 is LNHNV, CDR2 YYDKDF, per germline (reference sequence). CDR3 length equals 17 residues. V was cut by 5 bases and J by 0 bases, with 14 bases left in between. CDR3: CATSPRGSNSYNSPLHF. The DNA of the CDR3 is TGTGCCACCAGCCCTAGGGGGTCCAACTCCTATAATTCACCCCTCCACTTT.

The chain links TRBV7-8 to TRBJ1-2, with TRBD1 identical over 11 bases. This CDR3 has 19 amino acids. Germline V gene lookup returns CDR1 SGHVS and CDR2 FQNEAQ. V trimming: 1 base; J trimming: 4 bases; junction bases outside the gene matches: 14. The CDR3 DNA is TGTGCCAGCAGCTTAGGGAGCCGGGACAGGGGGTCTGTGGGCTATGGCTACACCTTC. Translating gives CASSLGSRDRGSVGYGYTF.

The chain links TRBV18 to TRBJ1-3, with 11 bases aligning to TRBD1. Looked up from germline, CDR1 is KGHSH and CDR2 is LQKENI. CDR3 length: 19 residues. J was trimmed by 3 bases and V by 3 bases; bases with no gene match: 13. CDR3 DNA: TGTGCCAGCTCACCGCGGGTCCTCGGACAGGGGGCAGTTGGAAACACCATATATTTT. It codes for CASSPRVLGQGAVGNTIYF.

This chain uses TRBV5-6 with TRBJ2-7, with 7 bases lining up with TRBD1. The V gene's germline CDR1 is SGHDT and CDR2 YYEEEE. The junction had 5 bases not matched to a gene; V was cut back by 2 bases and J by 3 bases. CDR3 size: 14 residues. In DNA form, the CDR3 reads TGTGCCAGCAGCTTTCCTGGACAGGTCTACGAGCAGTACTTC. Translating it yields CASSFPGQVYEQYF.

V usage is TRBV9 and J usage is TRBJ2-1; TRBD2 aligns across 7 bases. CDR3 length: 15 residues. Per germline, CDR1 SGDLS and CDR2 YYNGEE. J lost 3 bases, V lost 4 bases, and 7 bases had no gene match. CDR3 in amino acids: CASSPSGGVYNEQFF. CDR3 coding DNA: TGTGCCAGCAGCCCTAGTGGGGGGGTCTACAATGAGCAGTTCTTC. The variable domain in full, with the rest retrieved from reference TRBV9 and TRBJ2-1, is DSGVTQTPKHLITATGQRVTLRCSPRSGDLSVYWYQQSLDQGLQFLIQYYNGEERAKGNILERFSAQQFPDLHSELNLSSLELGDSALYFCASSPSGGVYNEQFFGPGTRLTVL.

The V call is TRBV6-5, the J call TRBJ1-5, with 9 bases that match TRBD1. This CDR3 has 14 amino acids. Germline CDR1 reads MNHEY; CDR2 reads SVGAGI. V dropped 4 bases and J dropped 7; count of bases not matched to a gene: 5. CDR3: CASSFTGGGQPQHF. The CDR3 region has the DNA TGTGCCAGCAGTTTTACAGGGGGCGGGCAGCCCCAGCATTTT.

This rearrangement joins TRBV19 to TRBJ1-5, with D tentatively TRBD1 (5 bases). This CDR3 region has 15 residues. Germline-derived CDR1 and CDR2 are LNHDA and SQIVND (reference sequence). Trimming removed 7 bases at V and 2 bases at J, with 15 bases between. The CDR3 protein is CASKTEGQGNQPQHF. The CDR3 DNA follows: TGTGCCAGTAAAACGGAGGGGCAGGGCAATCAGCCCCAGCATTTT.

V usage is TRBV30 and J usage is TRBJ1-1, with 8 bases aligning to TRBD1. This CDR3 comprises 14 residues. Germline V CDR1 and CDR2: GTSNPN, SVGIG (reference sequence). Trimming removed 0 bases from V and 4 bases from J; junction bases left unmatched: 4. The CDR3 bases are TGTGCCTGGAGTGTCTGGACAGGGATCACTGAAGCTTTCTTT. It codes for CAWSVWTGITEAFF.

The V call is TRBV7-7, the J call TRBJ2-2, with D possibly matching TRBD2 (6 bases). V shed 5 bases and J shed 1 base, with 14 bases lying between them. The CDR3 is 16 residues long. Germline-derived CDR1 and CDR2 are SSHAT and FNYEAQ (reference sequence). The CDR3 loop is CASSPEIAENTGELFF. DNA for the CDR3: TGTGCCAGCAGCCCCGAAATAGCGGAGAACACCGGGGAGCTGTTTTTT.

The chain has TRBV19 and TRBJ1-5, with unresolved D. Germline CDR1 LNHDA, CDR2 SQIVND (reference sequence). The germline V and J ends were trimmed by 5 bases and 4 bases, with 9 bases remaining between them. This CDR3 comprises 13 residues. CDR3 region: CASSAQDNQPQHF. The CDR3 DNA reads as TGTGCCAGTAGTGCGCAGGATAATCAGCCCCAGCATTTT.

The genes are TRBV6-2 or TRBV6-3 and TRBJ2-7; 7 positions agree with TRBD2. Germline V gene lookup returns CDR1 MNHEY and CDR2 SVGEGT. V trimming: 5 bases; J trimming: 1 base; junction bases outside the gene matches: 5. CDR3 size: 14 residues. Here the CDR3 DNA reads TGTGCCAGCAGTCAAACTAGCGTATCCTACGAGCAGTACTTC. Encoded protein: CASSQTSVSYEQYF.

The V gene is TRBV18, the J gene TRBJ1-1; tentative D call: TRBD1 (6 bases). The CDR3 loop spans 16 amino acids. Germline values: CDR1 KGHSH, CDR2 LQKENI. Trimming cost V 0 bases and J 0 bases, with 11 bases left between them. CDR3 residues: CASSPPDRTMNTEAFF. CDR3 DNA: TGTGCCAGCTCACCACCGGACAGAACAATGAACACTGAAGCTTTCTTT.